The 19 T cell receptor beta chains presented below share a single source sample, sequenced in a study of cytomegalovirus exposure and HLA in healthy donors. PCR was performed using 60 Vbeta and 13 Jbeta primers. Generated by immunoSEQ multiplex PCR, the TCRdb table keeps only in-frame clones and is missing some. The data hold 60,000 to 75,000 clones, with roughly 69% observed a single time. The sequenced material came from PBMCs. These receptors originate from a woman between 50 and 59 years old in good health and CMV-seronegative.

This clone appeared once. This chain uses TRBV23-1 with TRBJ1-2; D remains ambiguous. TRBV23-1 is sorted into the ORF group, with uncertain function. The ends were cut back, 3 bases at V and 8 bases at J, with 19 bases in the middle. This CDR3 region has 15 residues. CDR3 sequence: CASSQEGVLMRGYTF. DNA for the CDR3: TGCGCCAGCAGTCAGGAGGGAGTACTAATGCGGGGCTACACCTTC.

V and J are TRBV28 and TRBJ1-2, with 11 bases that match TRBD1. With V trimmed by 6 bases and J by 2 bases, 2 bases remained unmatched. The CDR3 is 14 residues long. The germline CDR1 and CDR2 sequences are MDHEN and SYDVKM. The DNA of the CDR3 is TGTGCCAGCAGACGGACAGGGGGCAACTATGGCTACACCTTC. Amino acids: CASRRTGGNYGYTF.

The DNA of the CDR3 is TGTGCCAGCAGCTTGGCTTCCCTCAGGGACACCATATATTTT. Translation: CASSLASLRDTIYF. This chain joins TRBV5-6 and TRBJ1-3; a possible D gene is TRBD1 (5 bases). The V gene's germline CDR1 is SGHDT and CDR2 YYEEEE. This CDR3 is built from 14 residues. V was cut by 0 bases and J by 8 bases, with 12 bases left in between.

This clone was counted between two and nine times. This chain connects TRBV19 to TRBJ1-1; possible D gene TRBD1, 6 bases. V was shortened by 3 bases and J by 11 bases, with 19 bases between the two germline ends. CDR1 LNHDA and CDR2 SQIVND come from the germline V gene (reference sequence). CDR3 length: 14 residues. CDR3 sequence: CASSMVGARKEAFF. The CDR3 bases are TGTGCCAGTAGTATGGTGGGGGCGAGGAAGGAGGCTTTCTTT.

This chain connects TRBV5-6 to TRBJ2-7; 11 positions match TRBD2. With 2 bases clipped from V and 5 bases from J, the junction kept 3 bases outside the gene matches. Germline values: CDR1 SGHDT, CDR2 YYEEEE. There are 14 residues in the CDR3. In nucleotides, the CDR3 is TGTGCCAGCAGCTTCACTAGCGGGAGCCACGAGCAGTACTTC. Encoded protein: CASSFTSGSHEQYF.

This sequence joins TRBV28 and TRBJ2-5, with 11 bases aligning to TRBD1. V lost 2 bases and J lost 11; bases outside the gene matches: 10. Germline assignment: CDR1 MDHEN and CDR2 SYDVKM. CDR3 size: 15 residues. CDR3 nucleotide sequence: TGTGCCAGCAGTTTAGGGGGACAGGGGGGAAGAGAGCAGTACTTC. Protein sequence: CASSLGGQGGREQYF.

This clone has a single count. This chain links TRBV5-1 with TRBJ2-6, with 10 bases fitting TRBD1. Per germline, CDR1 SGHRS and CDR2 YFSETQ. The CDR3 is made up of 18 amino acids. V trimming: 4 bases; J trimming: 1 base; junction bases outside the gene matches: 8. CDR3 in DNA: TGCGCCAGCAGCCGCGGGACAGGGGCTGAGTCTGGGGCCAACGTCCTGACTTTC. Encoded protein: CASSRGTGAESGANVLTF.

Relative to its sample, this clone is medium-sized. The chain recombines TRBV18 with TRBJ1-1, with D maybe TRBD1 (6 bases). Looked up from germline, CDR1 is KGHSH and CDR2 is LQKENI. CDR3 length: 13 residues. V was cut by 6 bases and J by 1 base, with 9 bases left in between. This chain's CDR3 is CASSGQSNTEAFF. CDR3 DNA sequence: TGTGCCAGCTCGGGACAATCGAACACTGAAGCTTTCTTT.

This chain connects TRBV5-1 to TRBJ1-2; D not resolved. Germline CDR1 SGHRS, CDR2 YFSETQ. There are 13 residues in the CDR3. Trimming took 1 base from V and 8 from J, leaving 12 bases between them. In nucleotides, the CDR3 is TGCGCCAGCAGCTTGAACGGGGATCGGGGCTACACCTTC. It translates to CASSLNGDRGYTF.

This chain connects TRBV7-6 to TRBJ1-3; D is unclear. The V end was cut by 5 bases, the J end by 2 bases, with 13 bases between. This CDR3 comprises 15 residues. The germline gives CDR1 SGHVS, CDR2 FNYEAQ. CDR3 sequence (DNA): TGTGCCAGCAGCCCGTTAGCGGCCGCTGGAAACACCATATATTTT. Translated, it gives CASSPLAAAGNTIYF.

The genes are TRBV4-1 and TRBJ2-7; 10 bases match TRBD2. Germline V gene lookup returns CDR1 MGHRA and CDR2 YSYEKL. The CDR3 length is 16 residues. Losses at the gene ends were 8 bases for V and 7 bases for J; bases not matched to a gene: 17. The CDR3: CASAEGPAGGPEEQYF. The CDR3 nucleotides are TGCGCCAGCGCGGAAGGGCCAGCGGGAGGGCCGGAAGAGCAGTACTTC.

The CDR3 nucleotides read TGTGCCATCAGTGAAGGGTCAGGGGCCCGGTACGAGCAGTACTTC. It specifies CAISEGSGARYEQYF. The rearrangement uses TRBV10-3 and TRBJ2-7; a possible D gene is TRBD1 (6 bases). Germline CDR1 reads ENHRY; CDR2 reads SYGVKD. This CDR3 comprises 15 residues. V gave up 3 bases and J gave up 4 bases, with 16 bases separating them.

The V and J genes are TRBV2 and TRBJ1-4; D perhaps matches TRBD1 (5 bases). The V gene lost 5 bases and the J gene lost 8 bases, with 6 bases spanning the gap. This CDR3 has 11 residues. CDR1 is SNHLY, CDR2 FYNNEI, per germline. DNA for the CDR3: TGTGCCAGCAGTTACAGGGAAAAACTGTTTTTT. This codes for CASSYREKLFF.

V gene TRBV9 combines with J gene TRBJ1-1; D is unresolved. This CDR3 contains 13 residues. V was shortened by 0 bases and J by 5 bases, with 8 bases between the two germline ends. Germline V gene lookup returns CDR1 SGDLS and CDR2 YYNGEE. CDR3 bases: TGTGCCAGCAGCGTAGCCCGGGGAACTGAAGCTTTCTTT. It encodes CASSVARGTEAFF.

This clone was counted a few times. The chain combines TRBV5-1 with TRBJ1-3; 7 bases are a match to TRBD1. Germline CDR1 reads SGHRS; CDR2 reads YFSETQ. The CDR3 runs 16 residues. The trim removed 7 bases at V and 0 bases at J, leaving 10 bases unmatched. The CDR3 is CASRDGQAHSGNTIYF. As DNA, the CDR3 is TGCGCCAGCCGGGATGGACAGGCTCACTCTGGAAACACCATATATTTT.

The chain carries TRBV2 and TRBJ2-2; 13 bases line up with TRBD2. V trimming: 3 bases; J trimming: 2 bases; junction bases outside the gene matches: 6. Germline CDR1 is SNHLY and CDR2 is FYNNEI. The CDR3 is 18 amino acids. The CDR3 nucleotides are TGTGCCAGCAGTGACGCCGGGACTAGCGGGATTAACACCGGGGAGCTGTTTTTT. Translation gives CASSDAGTSGINTGELFF.

This clone occurred a few times. The rearrangement joins TRBV28 to TRBJ2-5, with a tentative D call TRBD1 (8 bases). The CDR3 is 15 residues long. Germline assignment: CDR1 MDHEN and CDR2 SYDVKM. Trimming left V 7 bases short and J 5 bases short, with 20 bases between. CDR3 nucleotide sequence: TGTGCCAGCAAAATTGGACAGGGAGGGTGGGAGACCCAGTACTTC. Protein sequence: CASKIGQGGWETQYF.

The chain recombines TRBV4-1 with TRBJ1-4; no clear D. This CDR3 is 14 amino acids long. The V gene lost 0 bases and the J gene lost 6 bases, with 8 bases spanning the gap. CDR1 is MGHRA and CDR2 is YSYEKL in the germline V gene. The DNA for the CDR3 is TGCGCCAGCAGCCAAGAATTGGAGGATGAAAAACTGTTTTTT. Translating gives CASSQELEDEKLFF.

The chain joins TRBV29-1 to TRBJ2-3; 8 bases map to TRBD2. There are 15 residues in the CDR3. The V gene's germline CDR1 is SQVTM and CDR2 ANQGSEA. J was trimmed by 0 bases and V by 6 bases; bases with no gene match: 8. DNA for the CDR3: TGCAGCGTGGCGATACTAGCGGATAGCACAGATACGCAGTATTTT. Amino acid sequence: CSVAILADSTDTQYF.